Reported below is one TCR beta chain. This specimen comes from a study of blood T cell repertoires in COVID-19. Participants were aged roughly 18 to 100 years from 20 to 30 US areas. Two consecutive negative NP/OP PCR tests, clearance, or resolved symptoms defined Cohort 3 recovery. CDR1 is SGHNT and CDR2 is YENEEA in the germline V gene. The CDR3 consists of 14 residues. The trim removed 2 bases at V and 4 bases at J, leaving 3 bases unmatched. The repertoire was sequenced with immunoSEQ multiplex PCR; TCRdb's copy has only in-frame clones and lacks some. The profile shows 150,000 to 200,000 clones, more than 80% of them singletons.

The chain carries TRBV11-3 and TRBJ1-2, with 8 bases lining up with TRBD1. This clonotype was obtained from a man between 35 and 55 years old who had recovered from COVID-19. Material for sequencing was PBMCs or T cells enriched from blood (not recorded which). The CDR3, as DNA: TGTGCCAGCAGCTTAAGTGGACAGGGCTATGGCTACACCTTC. Translation: CASSLSGQGYGYTF.